The present TCR beta chain was sequenced within a study of T cells in Graves' hyperthyroidism and ophthalmopathy. The CDR3 length is 14 residues. The trim removed 5 bases at V and 10 bases at J, leaving 12 bases unmatched. Germline V gene sequence: CDR1 SEHNR, CDR2 FQNEAQ (reference sequence). The CDR3 regions of TCR beta were amplified from RNA transcripts. RT-PCR in the first round (using the HTBI primer set) targeted the TCR CDR3. One entry per CDR3 protein results from TCRdb running MiXCR on the multiplex PCR reads. The sample consists of 400,000 to 500,000 distinct CDR3 sequences, approximately 14% of them appearing once.

The sequence was obtained from a woman between 18 and 29 years old with Graves' hyperthyroidism. The J gene is TRBJ1-1, the V gene TRBV7-9; 8 bases fit TRBD1. Specimen: blood. This CDR3 is CASSGGGQGAVAFF. The CDR3 coding sequence is TGTGCCAGCAGCGGGGGCGGGCAGGGGGCCGTAGCTTTCTTT.